One sample yielded the 6 T cell receptor beta chains listed below, sequenced in a study of cytomegalovirus exposure and HLA in healthy donors listed by TCRdb under 2017. The library was produced with the immunoSEQ multiplex PCR assay. A mixture of 60 forward primers for TCR Vbeta segments and 13 reverse primers for TCR Jbeta segments was used in the multiplex PCR. TCRdb's version of the immuneACCESS table is confined to in-frame rearrangements and falls short of the full clone set. An unresolved V gene accounts for under half of the shortfall where checked; the remainder is of unknown origin. Within this sample are under 150,000 clones, with around 85% of them counted one time only. The ten largest clones add up to roughly 1.7% of the sample. Sequencing used PBMCs. These receptors came from a boy between 10 and 17 years old in good health and CMV-seronegative.

The rearrangement links TRBV5-6 to TRBJ1-1; D might be TRBD1 (5 bases). Deletions cut 4 bases from V and 1 base from J, with 17 bases between. The CDR3 loop spans 16 amino acids. Per the germline V gene, CDR1 is SGHDT and CDR2 is YYEEEE. CDR3 residues: CASSPPVTVQNTEAFF. The DNA of the CDR3 is TGTGCCAGCAGCCCGCCCGTGACAGTGCAGAACACTGAAGCTTTCTTT.

J is TRBJ2-2 and V is TRBV6-5; D may be TRBD1 (6 bases). The germline V gene has CDR1 MNHEY and CDR2 SVGAGI. The V end was cut by 0 bases, the J end by 7 bases, with 9 bases between. The CDR3 runs 14 residues. CDR3 sequence reads: CASSYSRGGGELFF. Here the CDR3 DNA reads TGTGCCAGCAGTTACTCGAGAGGGGGCGGGGAGCTGTTTTTT.

The chain is built from TRBV27 and TRBJ2-1; weak D call: TRBD1 (5 bases). Trimming cost V 2 bases and J 11 bases, with 13 bases left between them. Germline V gives CDR1 MNHEY, CDR2 SMNVEV (reference sequence). This CDR3 comprises 13 residues. CDR3 nucleotides: TGTGCCAGCAGTTTAGAGTTGGGGCAGAAGCAGTTCTTC. Residues: CASSLELGQKQFF.

The rearrangement links TRBV7-3 to TRBJ2-3; 7 positions agree with TRBD2. Germline V gene sequence: CDR1 SGHTA, CDR2 FQGTGA. After removal of 3 bases from V and 0 bases from J, the junction contained 3 bases not matched to a gene. This CDR3 spans 15 amino acids. The CDR3 protein is CASSLRAGSTDTQYF. CDR3 nucleotide sequence: TGTGCCAGCAGCTTGAGAGCGGGGAGCACAGATACGCAGTATTTT. Filled out from reference TRBV7-3 and TRBJ2-3, the complete variable domain reads GAGVSQTPSNKVTEKGKYVELRCDPISGHTALYWYRQSLGQGPEFLIYFQGTGAADDSGLPNDRFFAVRPEGSVSTLKIQRTERGDSAVYLCASSLRAGSTDTQYFGPGTRLTVL.

The chain uses TRBV4-2 and TRBJ2-5; 11 nucleotides agree with TRBD2. Germline values: CDR1 LGHNA, CDR2 YNFKEQ. CDR3 size: 16 residues. The J segment lost 2 bases and the V segment lost 5 bases, leaving 7 bases of the junction unmatched. The CDR3 spells CASSSSLAGDQETQYF. The CDR3, as DNA: TGTGCCAGCAGCTCTTCACTAGCGGGAGATCAAGAGACCCAGTACTTC.

This clone turned up a few times. The V and J genes are TRBV25-1 and TRBJ1-1; D is perhaps TRBD1 (5 bases). The CDR3 runs 14 residues. V lost 6 bases and J 1 base, leaving 12 bases between the germline ends. Per the germline V gene, CDR1 is MGHDK and CDR2 is SYGVNS. The CDR3 sequence is CASRSLGANTEAFF. The CDR3 DNA is TGTGCCAGCAGGTCGTTAGGGGCGAACACTGAAGCTTTCTTT.